This T cell receptor beta chain was observed in a study of cytomegalovirus exposure and HLA in healthy donors (dated by TCRdb to 2016 to 2017). Background on the whole study: An earlier analysis of some 600 of the donors reported 276 Gb of sequence data and roughly 120 million unique TCR beta sequences obtained from about 200 million T cells. Approximately 300 gigabases of sequencing data and tens of millions of unique TCR sequences made up an early release that covered under 750 HLA-typed donors. Among the roughly 430 genotyped donors, around 81% belonged to the genetic ancestry cluster associated with self-reported Caucasian donors. The study was designed to test whether signatures of past pathogen exposure could be identified by cataloging public T cell receptors. The study profiled the T cell repertoires of hundreds of subjects by immunosequencing and related them to cytomegalovirus serostatus. In addition to the first cohort of 666 subjects, a separate validation cohort of 120 different subjects was used. To predict cytomegalovirus infection status, the study combined high-throughput TCR immunosequencing, statistical association of individual TCRs with disease status, and machine learning. To study patterns of TCR occurrence, a later analysis re-analyzed previously published TCR beta repertoires from 600 to 750 donors and added high-resolution HLA genotyping. In the later analysis, no new phenotypic data were used to find candidate immune exposures; instead, reliance was placed on TCR beta sequences and their occurrence across donors. In an earlier analysis of more than 550 of the donors, high-throughput TCR beta sequencing was used to judge whether each TCR beta V gene segment behaved as functional or pseudogenic. Donor age, sex, ethnicity and CMV serostatus were compiled together with the repertoire data. Genome-wide SNP genotypes for about 55% of the roughly 670 donors were used in a later genetic analysis, which treated that subset as a discovery cohort. Every discovery cohort repertoire had been produced on one sequencing platform. Both class I and class II loci were covered by HLA typing, at four-digit resolution. Typing coverage differed by locus: A, B, C, DRB1 and DQB1 were typed in roughly 629-630 donors, DQA1 in roughly 510, DPA1 in over 600, and DPB1 in just under 490. Several DR-DQ haplotypes were handled as single units for association and clustering because linkage in the cohort was strong. Among about 400 genotyped donors of the cohort, an average of about 220,000 unique TCR beta nucleotide sequences was sequenced per donor, of which 15% to 20% were non-productive.

The library relied on the immunoSEQ multiplex PCR assay. For the multiplex PCR, a mixture combining 60 forward primers for TCR Vbeta segments and 13 reverse primers for TCR Jbeta segments was used. The CDR3 region of rearranged TCR beta genes was amplified from genomic DNA by a multiplex PCR assay. The Illumina HiSeq System was used to sequence the amplified TCR beta libraries as 87-base-pair reads. The published analysis was carried out like this. A later analysis counted about 80 million unique TCR beta chains across the 650 to 800 repertoires, and 9.5 million to 11 million of these chains were shared by at least two donors. Raw reads were error-corrected and collapsed into unique sequences by a nearest-neighbor algorithm in which closely related sequences were merged to remove PCR and sequencing errors. V, D and J gene segments were assigned by aligning CDR3 sequences to IMGT reference sequences. For a sequence to be retained, a match of at least six nucleotides was required to both a V gene segment and a J gene segment. A rearrangement counted as productive if the CDR3 had no stop codons and remained in frame with V and J, and every other rearrangement counted as non-productive. Following IMGT convention, CDR3 was defined as the stretch from the second conserved V-encoded cysteine up to the conserved J-encoded phenylalanine. The earlier analysis of about 610 of the donors excluded any sequence lacking an unambiguous match to a single V gene segment. In an earlier analysis of a few hundred of the donors, V segments were called functional above 56.7% productive rearrangements and were called segregating when the between-donor standard deviation exceeded 5%. To diagnose cytomegalovirus status from the catalog of TCR beta chain sequences, a statistical classification framework was built. In a later analysis, V and J genes were assigned by comparing TCR nucleotide sequences against IMGT/GENE-DB human TR gene sequences. The TCRdist pipeline was used in a later analysis to assign CDR3 sequences and most-parsimonious VDJ recombination scenarios. In a later analysis, each TCR beta chain was defined by its CDR3 amino acid sequence together with its V-gene family, and reads lacking a unique V-gene family were excluded. A later analysis removed 592 highly shared, low-generation-probability nucleotide sequences to deal with suspected cross-contamination and a sequencing artifact. For each public chain, a later analysis derived a clonal expansion index from normalized ranks of inferred template counts within each repertoire. Generation probabilities in a later analysis came from a VDJ recombination model fitted to out-of-frame rearrangements, and those results were checked against IGoR. Hypergeometric tests were used in a later analysis to score TCR-TCR, TCR-HLA and TCR-CMV co-occurrence, with a repertoire-size bias correction applied to the TCR pairs. False discovery rates were estimated in a later analysis by permuting HLA or CMV assignments 20 times. In a later analysis, co-occurring TCRs were grouped with DBSCAN, and TCRdist sequence similarity was added when clustering was performed within HLA-allele-positive subsets. Co-occurrence clustering excluded repertoires with fewer than 30,000 or more than 120,000 public chains, plus five with anomalous nucleotide sharing. The clones in this table, taken by TCRdb from immuneACCESS, are in-frame only. Not every clone is retained; where verified, under half of the shortfall comes from an unresolved V gene, and the cause of the rest is unknown. V and J calls and clone size are copied from that table; D and trimming were computed from the DNA. The table for this sample lists about 180,000 clones; 70% to 75% of them were counted only once. The ten largest clones take up about 2.7% of the sample.

Points the paper makes about the study in general: According to a later analysis, parvovirus B19, influenza, CMV and Epstein-Barr virus appeared linked to several top co-occurrence clusters. A further reported finding was that TCR beta sequences accurately predicted the HLA-A and HLA-B alleles for most subjects in the first cohort. The sequencing pipeline was judged likely to have produced a cluster of highly shared sequence variants as a technical artifact. Most CMV-associated TCR beta chains appeared to be HLA-restricted in a later analysis, and the HLA associations seemed to be driven largely by CMV exposure. In the study, approximately 160 TCR beta chains were listed as associated with cytomegalovirus. The classifier was reported to diagnose cytomegalovirus status with high specificity and sensitivity in both the original cohort and the validation cohort. In a later analysis, 16,951 TCR beta sequences were associated with specific HLA alleles at a false discovery rate of 0.05. The presence/absence analyses assumed that sequencing depth was roughly uniform across donors, and that assumption may not be true. Assigning TCR associations to individual alleles was difficult when HLA alleles, especially DR and DQ, strongly co-occurred. In an earlier analysis of approximately 590 of the donors, most TCR beta V segments appeared in productive rearrangements about 87% or about 30% of the time, broadly matching IMGT annotations. A later genetic analysis associated a missense DCLRE1C variant with V-gene and J-gene trimming of TCR beta chains, and an independent cohort replicated the association. In vitro tests confirmed that a few of the cytomegalovirus-associated TCR beta chains recognize cytomegalovirus antigens. According to a later analysis, TCR association rates differed among HLA loci, with DRB1 alleles showing the most associated TCRs and HLA-C alleles showing the fewest. For the cohort, immune exposure information was limited to CMV serostatus. Because the 87-base-pair reads could not distinguish some IMGT-functional V segments, including TRBV6-2 and TRBV6-3, those segments were excluded. The authors suggested that the approach could potentially be extended to other disease states and immunological phenotypes. Most TCR sequences were seen in very few donors, while some public TCRs were found in many individuals. According to a later genetic analysis, donors in an Asian-associated ancestry cluster had fewer N-insertions in productive TCRs than the approximately 700-donor mean. Compared with equally common non-associated chains, HLA-associated TCR beta chains in a later analysis were more clonally expanded and had lower generation probabilities. Linkage disequilibrium might explain the correlated functional status among segregating V segments, but an unknown experimental factor could not be ruled out. Because counts were too low, roughly 16 rarely observed V segments, including chromosome 9 orphons, were excluded from the earlier analysis of about 500 of the donors. In this cohort, only TCR beta chains were sequenced, and detectable features were limited by the absence of alpha or paired-chain data. Because HLA typing was unavailable for some donors at each locus, only the typed subset was used in association tests.

The CDR3 numbers 13 residues from cysteine through phenylalanine. Solely the CDR3 DNA is kept, with 39 bases framed from the first base. Reading the germline V gene gives CDR1 LGHNA and CDR2 YNFKEQ. V sheds 0 bases and J sheds 0 bases, leaving 3 bases between their ends. With respect to this clone: Its antigen is unknown. No much larger clonotype is one base removed from it; base qualities were not supplied.

In total, more than 500 healthy bone marrow donors made up the cohort. At the time of sampling, all cohort members were nominally healthy, though unrecorded immune exposures were likely present. The donor tested CMV seronegative, placing the donor among the roughly 400 seronegative members of the cohort. A peripheral blood sample was provided by each donor, and peripheral blood mononuclear cells were used for TCR beta sequencing. Genomic DNA extraction from the blood cell samples was performed with the Qiagen DNeasy Blood Extraction Kit. The receptor's source is a male donor in good health and CMV-seronegative. The material sequenced was PBMCs. The sequence joins TRBV4-2 to TRBJ2-7, with no D gene named confidently. CDR3 reads: CASSQDLSYEQYF. The DNA sequence is given as TGTGCCAGCAGCCAAGATCTCTCCTACGAGCAGTACTTC.